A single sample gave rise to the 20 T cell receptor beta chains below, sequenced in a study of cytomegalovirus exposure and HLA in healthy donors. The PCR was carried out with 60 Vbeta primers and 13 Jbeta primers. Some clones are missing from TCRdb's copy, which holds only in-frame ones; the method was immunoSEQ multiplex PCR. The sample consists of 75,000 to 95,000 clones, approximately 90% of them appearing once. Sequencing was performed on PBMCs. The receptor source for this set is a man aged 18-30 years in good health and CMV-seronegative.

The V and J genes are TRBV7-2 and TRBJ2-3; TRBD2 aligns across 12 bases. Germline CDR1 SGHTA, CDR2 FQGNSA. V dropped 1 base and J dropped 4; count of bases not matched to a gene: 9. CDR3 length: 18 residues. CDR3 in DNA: TGTGCCAGCAGCTTAGGTCGACTAGCGGGAGTGATCGCAGATACGCAGTATTTT. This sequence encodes CASSLGRLAGVIADTQYF.

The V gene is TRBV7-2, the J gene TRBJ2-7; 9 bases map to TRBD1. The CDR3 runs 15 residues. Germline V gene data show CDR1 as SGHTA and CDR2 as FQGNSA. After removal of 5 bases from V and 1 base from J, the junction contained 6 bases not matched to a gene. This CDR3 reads CASSGTGTGSYEQYF. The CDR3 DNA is TGTGCCAGCAGCGGAACCGGGACAGGGTCCTACGAGCAGTACTTC.

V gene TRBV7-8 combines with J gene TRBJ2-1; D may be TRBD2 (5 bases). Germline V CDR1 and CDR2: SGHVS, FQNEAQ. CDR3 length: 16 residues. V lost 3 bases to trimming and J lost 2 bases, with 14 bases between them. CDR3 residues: CASSFYPGVPYNEQFF. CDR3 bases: TGTGCCAGCAGCTTTTATCCCGGGGTTCCCTACAATGAGCAGTTCTTC.

The CDR3 region is CASSLGDSYGYTF. The CDR3 DNA reads as TGCGCCAGCAGCTTGGGAGACAGTTATGGCTACACCTTC. V and J are TRBV5-1 and TRBJ1-2; a possible D gene is TRBD1 (5 bases). Germline values: CDR1 SGHRS, CDR2 YFSETQ. The CDR3 consists of 13 residues. Trimming shortened V by 0 bases and J by 5 bases, and 8 bases separated the two germline ends.

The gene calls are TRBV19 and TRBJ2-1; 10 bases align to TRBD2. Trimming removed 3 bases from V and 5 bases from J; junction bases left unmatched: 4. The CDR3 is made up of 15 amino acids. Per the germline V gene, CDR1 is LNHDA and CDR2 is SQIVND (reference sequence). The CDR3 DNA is TGTGCCAGTAGTATGAGACTAGCGGGCCACAATGAGCAGTTCTTC. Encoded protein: CASSMRLAGHNEQFF.

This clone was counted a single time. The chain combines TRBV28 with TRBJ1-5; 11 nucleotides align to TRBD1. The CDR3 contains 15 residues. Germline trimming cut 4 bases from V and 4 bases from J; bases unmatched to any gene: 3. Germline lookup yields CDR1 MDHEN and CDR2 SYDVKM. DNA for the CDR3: TGTGCCAGCAGTTACGGACAGGGGGCTAATCAGCCCCAGCATTTT. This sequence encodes CASSYGQGANQPQHF.

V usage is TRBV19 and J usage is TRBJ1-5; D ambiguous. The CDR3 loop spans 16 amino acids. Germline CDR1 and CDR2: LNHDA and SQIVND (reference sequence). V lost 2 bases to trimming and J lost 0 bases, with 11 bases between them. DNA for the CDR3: TGTGCCAGTAGTATAAATCCGGGATATAGCAATCAGCCCCAGCATTTT. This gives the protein CASSINPGYSNQPQHF.

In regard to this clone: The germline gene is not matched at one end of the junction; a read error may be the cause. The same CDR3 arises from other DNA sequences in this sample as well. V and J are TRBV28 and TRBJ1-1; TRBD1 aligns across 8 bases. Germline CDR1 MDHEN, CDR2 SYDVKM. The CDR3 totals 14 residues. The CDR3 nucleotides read TGCGCCAGCTACACACAAGGGACAGGCACTGAAGCTTTCTTT. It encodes CASYTQGTGTEAFF.

The CDR3 reads CASSLDGASNTEAFF. In DNA form, the CDR3 reads TGTGCCAGCAGCTTGGATGGGGCCTCGAACACTGAAGCTTTCTTT. The V call is TRBV5-8, the J call TRBJ1-1; D is perhaps TRBD1 (5 bases). Trimming took 0 bases from V and 1 from J, leaving 10 bases between them. Germline V gene data show CDR1 as SGHTS and CDR2 as YDEGEE. This CDR3 has 15 amino acids.

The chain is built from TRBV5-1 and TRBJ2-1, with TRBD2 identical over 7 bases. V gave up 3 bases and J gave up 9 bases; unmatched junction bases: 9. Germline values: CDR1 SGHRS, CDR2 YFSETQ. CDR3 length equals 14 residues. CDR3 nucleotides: TGCGCCAGCAGCTCCGGGGGGATCCCCAGTGAGCAGTTCTTC. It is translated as CASSSGGIPSEQFF.

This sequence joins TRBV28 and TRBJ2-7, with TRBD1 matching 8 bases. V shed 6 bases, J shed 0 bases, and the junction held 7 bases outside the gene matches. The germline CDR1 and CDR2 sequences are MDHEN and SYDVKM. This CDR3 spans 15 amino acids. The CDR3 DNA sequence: TGTGCCAGCAGGACAGGGGCCCGGAGCTCCTACGAGCAGTACTTC. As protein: CASRTGARSSYEQYF.

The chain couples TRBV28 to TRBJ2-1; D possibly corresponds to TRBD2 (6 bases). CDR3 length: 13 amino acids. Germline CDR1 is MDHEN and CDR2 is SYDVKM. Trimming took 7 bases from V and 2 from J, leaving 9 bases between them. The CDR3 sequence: CASTPGAYNEQFF. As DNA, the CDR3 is TGTGCCAGCACTCCGGGAGCCTACAATGAGCAGTTCTTC.

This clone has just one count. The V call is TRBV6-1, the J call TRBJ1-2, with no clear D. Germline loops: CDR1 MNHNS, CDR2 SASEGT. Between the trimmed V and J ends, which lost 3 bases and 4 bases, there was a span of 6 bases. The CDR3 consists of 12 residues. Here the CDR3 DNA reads TGTGCCAGCAGTGAGGACTTCTATGGCTACACCTTC. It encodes CASSEDFYGYTF.

CDR3 protein: CASSLAGGKYEQYF. The CDR3 nucleotides read TGTGCCAGCAGCTTAGCGGGAGGGAAATACGAGCAGTACTTC. The chain joins TRBV11-2 to TRBJ2-5, with 8 bases aligning to TRBD2. The J call could be wrong; TRBJ2-7 is a better fit for the DNA end. The CDR3 covers 14 residues. Germline V CDR1 and CDR2: SGHAT, FQNNGV.

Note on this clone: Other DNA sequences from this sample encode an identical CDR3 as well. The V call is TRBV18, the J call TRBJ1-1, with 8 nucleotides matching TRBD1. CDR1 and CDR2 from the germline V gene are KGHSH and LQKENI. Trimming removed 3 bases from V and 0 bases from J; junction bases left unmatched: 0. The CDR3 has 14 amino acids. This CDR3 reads CASSPDRVNTEAFF. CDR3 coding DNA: TGTGCCAGCTCACCGGACAGGGTGAACACTGAAGCTTTCTTT.

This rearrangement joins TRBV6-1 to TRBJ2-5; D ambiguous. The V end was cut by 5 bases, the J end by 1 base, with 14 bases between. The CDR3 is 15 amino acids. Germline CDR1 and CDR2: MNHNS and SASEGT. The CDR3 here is CASSSLWAGQETQYF. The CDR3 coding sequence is TGTGCCAGCAGTTCCCTTTGGGCAGGCCAAGAGACCCAGTACTTC.

Written as DNA, the CDR3 is TGTGCCAGCAGCCTCCGACAGGACCCGGAATACCGGGTTGGGGGCTACACCTTC. This codes for CASSLRQDPEYRVGGYTF. The chain is built from TRBV7-9 and TRBJ1-2, with D possibly being TRBD1 (6 bases). The CDR3 is 18 residues long. Germline CDR1 SEHNR, CDR2 FQNEAQ (reference sequence). Trimming took 5 bases from V and 8 from J, leaving 30 bases between them. The full variable domain, rest sourced from reference TRBV7-9 and TRBJ1-2, is DTGVSQNPRHKITKRGQNVTFRCDPISEHNRLYWYRQTLGQGPEFLTYFQNEAQLEKSRLLSDRFSAERPKGSFSTLEIQRTEQGDSAMYLCASSLRQDPEYRVGGYTFGSGTRLTVV.

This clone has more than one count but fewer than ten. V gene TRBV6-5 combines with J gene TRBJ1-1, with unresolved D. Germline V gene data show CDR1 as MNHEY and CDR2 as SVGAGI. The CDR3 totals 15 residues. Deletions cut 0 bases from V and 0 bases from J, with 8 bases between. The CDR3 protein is CASSYSRNMNTEAFF. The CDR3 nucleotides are TGTGCCAGCAGTTACTCGAGGAATATGAACACTGAAGCTTTCTTT.

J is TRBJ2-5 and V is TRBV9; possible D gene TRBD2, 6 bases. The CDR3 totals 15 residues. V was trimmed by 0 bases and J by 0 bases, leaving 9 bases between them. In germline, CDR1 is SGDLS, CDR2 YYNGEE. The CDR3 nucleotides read TGTGCCAGCAGCGTAGAGATAGCGGACCAAGAGACCCAGTACTTC. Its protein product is CASSVEIADQETQYF.

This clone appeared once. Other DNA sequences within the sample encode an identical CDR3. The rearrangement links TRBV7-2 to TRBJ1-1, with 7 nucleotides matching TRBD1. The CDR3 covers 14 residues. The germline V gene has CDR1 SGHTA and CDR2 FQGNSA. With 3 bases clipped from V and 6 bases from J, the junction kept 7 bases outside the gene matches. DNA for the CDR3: TGTGCCAGCAGCTTCAGACAGGGTGGCTCTGAAGCTTTCTTT. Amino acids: CASSFRQGGSEAFF.